The 21 T cell receptor beta chains listed next were all sequenced from one sample in a study of T cells in Graves' hyperthyroidism and ophthalmopathy. RNA transcripts gave rise to amplified TCR beta CDR3 regions. The study used the HTBI primer set for a first-round RT-PCR of the TCR CDR3. TCRdb reprocessed the multiplex PCR reads via MiXCR and lists one record per CDR3 protein. The sample includes fewer than 750,000 distinct CDR3 sequences, around 15% of them seen just once. Sequenced sample: blood. Receptors originate from a woman in her thirties or forties with Graves' ophthalmopathy.

In its sample, this clonotype was seen many times. The V gene is TRBV6-1, the J gene TRBJ1-2; no firm D call. Germline V CDR1 and CDR2: MNHNS, SASEGT. This CDR3 spans 11 amino acids. Trimming cost V 10 bases and J 8 bases, with 14 bases left between them. The CDR3 sequence is CATGPVVGYTF. The CDR3 DNA is TGTGCCACCGGGCCCGTGGTAGGCTACACCTTC.

This clonotype appeared many times. The chain links TRBV5-1 to TRBJ2-2, with TRBD2 matching 11 bases. There are 16 residues in the CDR3. CDR1 is SGHRS, CDR2 YFSETQ, per germline. J was trimmed by 7 bases and V by 2 bases; bases with no gene match: 7. CDR3 nucleotide sequence: TGCGCCAGCAGCTTACTACTAGCGGGAGAAATCGGGGAGCTGTTTTTT. The encoded protein is CASSLLLAGEIGELFF.

This clonotype has ten or more counts. J is TRBJ1-1 and V is TRBV7-9; possible D gene TRBD1, 5 bases. There are 14 residues in the CDR3. CDR1 SEHNR and CDR2 FQNEAQ come from the germline V gene (reference sequence). V lost 3 bases, J lost 1 base, and 9 bases lay in between. DNA of the CDR3: TGTGCCAGCAGCTTTCGACAGTCGAACACTGAAGCTTTCTTT. It specifies CASSFRQSNTEAFF.

The rearrangement joins TRBV7-2 to TRBJ2-2; unclear D gene. V shed 7 bases and J shed 0 bases, with 12 bases lying between them. From germline, CDR1 is SGHTA and CDR2 FQGNSA. The CDR3 is 15 amino acids. The CDR3 is CASIVQNANTGELFF. As DNA, the CDR3 is TGTGCCAGCATAGTCCAAAACGCGAACACCGGGGAGCTGTTTTTT.

The chain recombines TRBV4-1 with TRBJ1-1, with 11 bases matching TRBD1. Per the germline V gene, CDR1 is MGHRA and CDR2 is YSYEKL. Unmatched junction bases numbered 7, after V lost 3 bases and J lost 1 base. The CDR3 is made up of 17 amino acids. The CDR3 coding sequence is TGCGCCAGCAGCCATTTGGGGACAGGGGGAACGAACACTGAAGCTTTCTTT. As protein: CASSHLGTGGTNTEAFF.

This clonotype was counted many times. V gene TRBV12-3 or TRBV12-4 combines with J gene TRBJ1-5, with TRBD1 matching over 12 bases. Trimming removed 5 bases from V and 3 bases from J; junction bases left unmatched: 5. CDR3 length: 16 amino acids. The CDR3 DNA follows: TGTGCCAGCAGTCTAGGGACAGGGGGCAACAATCAGCCCCAGCATTTT. It codes for CASSLGTGGNNQPQHF.

The CDR3 DNA reads as TGTGCCAGCTCACCACCGGAGACAGGGATGGGAGAGACCCAGTACTTC. It yields the protein CASSPPETGMGETQYF. The chain couples TRBV18 to TRBJ2-5, with TRBD1 matching 7 bases. V was clipped by 0 bases and J by 4 bases; unmatched bases: 8. The CDR3 is made up of 16 amino acids. Looked up from germline, CDR1 is KGHSH and CDR2 is LQKENI.

The chain employs TRBV7-8 and TRBJ1-2; D gene ambiguous. The CDR3 runs to 14 residues. V was trimmed by 5 bases and J by 5 bases, leaving 15 bases between them. The germline gives CDR1 SGHVS, CDR2 FQNEAQ. CDR3 region: CASSRGPENYGYTF. The DNA of the CDR3 is TGTGCCAGCAGCCGGGGTCCGGAAAATTATGGCTACACCTTC.

This clonotype was counted many times. The chain links TRBV20-1 to TRBJ2-2; D is possibly TRBD2 (5 bases). V dropped 3 bases and J dropped 3 bases, with 8 bases sitting between them. Germline V lookup: CDR1 DFQATT, CDR2 SNEGSKA (reference sequence). This CDR3 has 13 amino acids. DNA of the CDR3: TGCAGTGCTAGGCGGGTGGACACCGGGGAGCTGTTTTTT. It yields the protein CSARRVDTGELFF.

This clonotype has ten or more counts. In nucleotides, the CDR3 is TGTGCCAGCAGTGAATTAGCGGGTGGGAGCAATGAGCAGTTCTTC. It yields the protein CASSELAGGSNEQFF. The J gene is TRBJ2-1, the V gene TRBV6-1; 7 positions match TRBD2. Trimming at V came to 2 bases and at J to 6 bases, leaving 7 bases not matched to a gene. Germline CDR1 and CDR2: MNHNS and SASEGT. There are 15 residues in the CDR3.

The chain employs TRBV6-1 and TRBJ2-7; the match to TRBD1 covers 7 bases. The CDR3 extends over 17 amino acids. Trimming removed 0 bases from V and 3 bases from J; junction bases left unmatched: 11. CDR1 is MNHNS, CDR2 SASEGT, per germline. The CDR3 coding sequence is TGTGCCAGCAGTGAAGCGGAGACAGGGTTAAGTCGCTACGAGCAGTACTTC. Its protein product is CASSEAETGLSRYEQYF.

This clonotype was seen repeatedly, ten times or more. The chain has TRBV6-5 and TRBJ2-7; D not certain. This CDR3 comprises 12 residues. Germline V CDR1 and CDR2: MNHEY, SVGAGI. V was cut by 0 bases and J by 0 bases, with 0 bases left in between. Here the CDR3 DNA reads TGTGCCAGCAGTTACTCCTCCTACGAGCAGTACTTC. It is translated as CASSYSSYEQYF.

The sample holds many counts of this clonotype. This rearrangement joins TRBV27 to TRBJ2-7, with D tentatively TRBD1 or TRBD2 (5 bases each). CDR1 and CDR2 from the germline V gene are MNHEY and SMNVEV (reference sequence). V was clipped by 5 bases and J by 0 bases, with 20 bases between them. This CDR3 region has 17 residues. The CDR3 sequence: CASSPKGFRDPSYEQYF. As DNA, the CDR3 is TGTGCCAGCAGTCCGAAGGGGTTCCGGGACCCCTCCTACGAGCAGTACTTC.

This clonotype occurred many times. The chain is built from TRBV27 and TRBJ1-1; TRBD1 aligns across 7 bases. The CDR3 sequence is 12 residues long. Germline V gene lookup returns CDR1 MNHEY and CDR2 SMNVEV (reference sequence). The ends lost 6 bases at V and 6 bases at J; junction bases unmatched: 4. The CDR3 nucleotides read TGTGCCAGCAGGCAGGGGGGATCTGAAGCTTTCTTT. Protein: CASRQGGSEAFF.

This clonotype occurred many times. The chain joins TRBV28 to TRBJ2-6, with TRBD1 matching 11 bases. Germline-derived CDR1 and CDR2 are MDHEN and SYDVKM. The CDR3 contains 17 residues. Losses at the gene ends were 7 bases for V and 4 bases for J; bases not matched to a gene: 9. The CDR3 here is CASTWTGGAEGANVLTF. CDR3 nucleotides: TGTGCCAGCACCTGGACAGGGGGCGCGGAAGGGGCCAACGTCCTGACTTTC.

This clonotype appeared many times. The chain has TRBV12-3 or TRBV12-4 and TRBJ2-7; 9 positions match TRBD1. V lost 6 bases to trimming and J lost 0 bases; unmatched junction nucleotides: 6. The CDR3 sequence is 15 residues long. This CDR3 reads CASSHTGGGSYEQYF. The CDR3 bases are TGTGCCAGCAGCCACACAGGGGGCGGCTCCTACGAGCAGTACTTC.

This clonotype was detected many times. The chain joins TRBV12-3 or TRBV12-4 to TRBJ1-5; unclear D gene. The CDR3 is 14 residues long. V lost 5 bases and J lost 3, with 11 bases in between. CDR3 nucleotides: TGTGCCAGCAGTGTCGACGGTATCAATCAGCCCCAGCATTTT. It yields the protein CASSVDGINQPQHF.

This clonotype was counted ten times or more. V is TRBV19 and J is TRBJ2-7; no clear D gene. This CDR3 is 14 amino acids long. CDR1 is LNHDA and CDR2 is SQIVND in the germline V gene (reference sequence). The V end lost 4 bases, the J end lost 2 bases, and 12 bases lay between the germline ends. CDR3 DNA sequence: TGTGCCAGTAGTAGTCCCGGGCCACCCTACGAGCAGTACTTC. This codes for CASSSPGPPYEQYF.

This clonotype was detected only a few times. The rearrangement links TRBV19 to TRBJ2-6, with D possibly matching TRBD2 (5 bases). This CDR3 has 17 amino acids. CDR1 and CDR2 from the germline V gene are LNHDA and SQIVND (reference sequence). V gave up 3 bases and J gave up 0 bases, with 12 bases separating them. CDR3 DNA: TGTGCCAGTAGTATCGAGGGATGGGGCTCTGGGGCCAACGTCCTGACTTTC. Protein product: CASSIEGWGSGANVLTF.

This clonotype was seen many times. The CDR3 region has the DNA TGCGCCAGCAGCTTAGGCCCAACCTACGAGCAGTACTTC. Translation: CASSLGPTYEQYF. The chain links TRBV5-1 to TRBJ2-7; no clear D. Trimming stripped 2 bases from V and 2 bases from J, with 8 bases between. This CDR3 is built from 13 residues. Germline V gives CDR1 SGHRS, CDR2 YFSETQ.

This clonotype was seen more than once but under ten times. V and J are TRBV5-6 and TRBJ2-7; weak D call: TRBD1 (6 bases). The V end was cut by 0 bases, the J end by 4 bases, with 14 bases between. Germline V gives CDR1 SGHDT, CDR2 YYEEEE. The CDR3 has 15 residues. The CDR3 loop is CASSLGDTVSYEQYF. The CDR3 DNA sequence: TGTGCCAGCAGCTTGGGGGACACCGTCTCTTACGAGCAGTACTTC.